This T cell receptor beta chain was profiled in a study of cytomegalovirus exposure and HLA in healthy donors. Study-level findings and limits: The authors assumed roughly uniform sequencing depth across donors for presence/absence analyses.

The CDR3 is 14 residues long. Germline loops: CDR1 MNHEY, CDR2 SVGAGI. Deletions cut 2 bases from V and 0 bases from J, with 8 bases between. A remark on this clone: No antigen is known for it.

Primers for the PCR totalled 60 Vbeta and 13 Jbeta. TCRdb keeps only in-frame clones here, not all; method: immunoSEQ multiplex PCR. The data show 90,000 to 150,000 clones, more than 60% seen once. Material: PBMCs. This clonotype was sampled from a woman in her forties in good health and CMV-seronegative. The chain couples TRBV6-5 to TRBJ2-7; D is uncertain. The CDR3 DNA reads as TGTGCCAGCAGTTACACGTTAGACTCCTACGAGCAGTACTTC. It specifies CASSYTLDSYEQYF.